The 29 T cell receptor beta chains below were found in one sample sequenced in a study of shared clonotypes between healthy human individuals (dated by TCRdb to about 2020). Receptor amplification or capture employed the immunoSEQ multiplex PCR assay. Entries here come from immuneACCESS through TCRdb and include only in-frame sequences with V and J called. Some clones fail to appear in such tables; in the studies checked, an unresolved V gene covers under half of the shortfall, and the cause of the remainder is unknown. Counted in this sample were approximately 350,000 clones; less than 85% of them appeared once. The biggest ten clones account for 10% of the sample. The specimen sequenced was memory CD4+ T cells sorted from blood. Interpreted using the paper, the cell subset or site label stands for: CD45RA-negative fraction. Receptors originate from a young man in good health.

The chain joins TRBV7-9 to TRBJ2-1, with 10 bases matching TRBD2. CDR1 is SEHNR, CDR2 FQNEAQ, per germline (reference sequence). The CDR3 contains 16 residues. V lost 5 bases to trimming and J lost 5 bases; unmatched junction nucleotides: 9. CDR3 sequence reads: CASSPRWTSGDNEQFF. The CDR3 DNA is TGTGCCAGCAGCCCGAGATGGACTAGCGGTGACAATGAGCAGTTCTTC.

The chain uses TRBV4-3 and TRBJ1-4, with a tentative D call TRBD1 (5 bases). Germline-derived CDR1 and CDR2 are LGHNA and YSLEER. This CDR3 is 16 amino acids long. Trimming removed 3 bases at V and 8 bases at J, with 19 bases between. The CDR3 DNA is TGCGCCAGCAGCCAGGGGCGCACACCAATGGGGGAAAAACTGTTTTTT. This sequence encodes CASSQGRTPMGEKLFF.

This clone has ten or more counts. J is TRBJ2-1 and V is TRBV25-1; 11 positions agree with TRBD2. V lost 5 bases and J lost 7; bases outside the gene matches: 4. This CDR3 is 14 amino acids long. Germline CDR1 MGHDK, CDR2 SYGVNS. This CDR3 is CASSIPSGRNEQFF. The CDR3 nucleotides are TGTGCCAGCAGTATTCCTAGCGGGAGGAATGAGCAGTTCTTC.

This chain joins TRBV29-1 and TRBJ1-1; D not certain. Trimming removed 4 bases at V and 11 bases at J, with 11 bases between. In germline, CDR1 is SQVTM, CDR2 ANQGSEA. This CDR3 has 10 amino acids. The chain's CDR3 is CSVAMPWAFF. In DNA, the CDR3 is TGCAGCGTTGCCATGCCATGGGCTTTCTTT.

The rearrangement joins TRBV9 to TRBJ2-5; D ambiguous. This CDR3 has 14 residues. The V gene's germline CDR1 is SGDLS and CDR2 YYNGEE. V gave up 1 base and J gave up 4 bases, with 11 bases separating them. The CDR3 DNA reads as TGTGCCAGCAGCGTATCATCCGCCGGAGAGACCCAGTACTTC. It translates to CASSVSSAGETQYF.

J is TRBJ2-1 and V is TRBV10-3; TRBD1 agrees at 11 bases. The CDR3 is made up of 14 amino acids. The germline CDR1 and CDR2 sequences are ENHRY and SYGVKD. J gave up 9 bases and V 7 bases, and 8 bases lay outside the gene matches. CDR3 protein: CAINRDRGEGEQFF. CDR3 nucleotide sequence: TGTGCCATCAACCGGGACAGGGGGGAAGGTGAGCAGTTCTTC.

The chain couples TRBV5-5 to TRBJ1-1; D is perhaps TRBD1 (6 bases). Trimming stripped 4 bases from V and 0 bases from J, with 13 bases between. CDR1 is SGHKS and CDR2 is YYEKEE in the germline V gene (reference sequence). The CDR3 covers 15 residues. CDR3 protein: CASSPDSLMNTEAFF. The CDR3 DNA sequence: TGTGCCAGCAGCCCGGACAGCTTGATGAACACTGAAGCTTTCTTT.

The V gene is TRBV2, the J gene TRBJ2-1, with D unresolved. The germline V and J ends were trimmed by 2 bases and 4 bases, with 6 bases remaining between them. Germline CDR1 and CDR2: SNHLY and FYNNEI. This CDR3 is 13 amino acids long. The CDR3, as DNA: TGTGCCAGCAGTGAACGCAATTACAATGAGCAGTTCTTC. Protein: CASSERNYNEQFF.

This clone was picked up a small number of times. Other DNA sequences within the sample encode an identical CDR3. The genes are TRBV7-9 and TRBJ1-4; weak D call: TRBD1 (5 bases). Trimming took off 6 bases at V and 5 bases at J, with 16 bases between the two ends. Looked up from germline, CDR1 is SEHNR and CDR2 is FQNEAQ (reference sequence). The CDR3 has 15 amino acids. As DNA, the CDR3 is TGTGCCAGCAGTCCTCAGGGAGGGGAAAATGAAAAACTGTTTTTT. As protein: CASSPQGGENEKLFF.

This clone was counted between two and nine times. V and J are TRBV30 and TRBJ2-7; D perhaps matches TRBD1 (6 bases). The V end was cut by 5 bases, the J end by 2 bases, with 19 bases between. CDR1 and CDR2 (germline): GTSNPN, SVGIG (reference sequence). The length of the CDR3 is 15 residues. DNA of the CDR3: TGTGCCTGGCGACCTCCCCGGGACATTGCCTACGAGCAGTACTTC. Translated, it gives CAWRPPRDIAYEQYF.

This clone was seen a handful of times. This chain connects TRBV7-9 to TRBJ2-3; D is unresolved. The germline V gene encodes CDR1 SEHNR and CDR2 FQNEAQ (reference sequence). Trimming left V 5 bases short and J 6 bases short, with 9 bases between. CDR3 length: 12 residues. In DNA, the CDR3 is TGTGCCAGCAGCCCCCTCCGGGATACGCAGTATTTT. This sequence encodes CASSPLRDTQYF.

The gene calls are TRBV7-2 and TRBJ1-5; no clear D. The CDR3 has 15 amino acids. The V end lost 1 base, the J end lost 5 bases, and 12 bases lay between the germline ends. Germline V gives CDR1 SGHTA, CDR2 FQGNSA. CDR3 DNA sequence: TGTGCCAGCAGCTTAGATCATACCAGTTATCAGCCCCAGCATTTT. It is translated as CASSLDHTSYQPQHF.

DNA of the CDR3: TGCGCCAGCAGCCAAGAATCTGGTTTTGTCTACAATGAGCAGTTCTTC. Its protein is CASSQESGFVYNEQFF. The rearrangement uses TRBV4-1 and TRBJ2-1; D gene uncertain. Trimming removed 0 bases from V and 3 bases from J, with 12 bases in between. CDR3 size: 16 residues. Germline CDR1 is MGHRA and CDR2 is YSYEKL.

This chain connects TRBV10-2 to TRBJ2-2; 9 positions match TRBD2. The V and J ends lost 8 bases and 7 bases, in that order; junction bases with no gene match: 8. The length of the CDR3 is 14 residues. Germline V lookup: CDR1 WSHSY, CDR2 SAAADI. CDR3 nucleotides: TGCGCCAGCGGAAATCTAGCGGGAAACGGGGAGCTGTTTTTT. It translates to CASGNLAGNGELFF.

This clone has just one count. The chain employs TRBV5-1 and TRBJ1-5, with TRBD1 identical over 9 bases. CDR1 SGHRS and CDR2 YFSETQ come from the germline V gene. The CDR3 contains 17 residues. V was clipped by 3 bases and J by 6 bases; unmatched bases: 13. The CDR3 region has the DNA TGCGCCAGCAGCTGGCAAACGGGACAGGGAGCGGGTCAGCCCCAGCATTTT. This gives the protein CASSWQTGQGAGQPQHF.

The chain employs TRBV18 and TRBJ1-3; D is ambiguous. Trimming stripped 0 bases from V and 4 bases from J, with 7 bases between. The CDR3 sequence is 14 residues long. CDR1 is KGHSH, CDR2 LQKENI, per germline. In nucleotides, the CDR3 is TGTGCCAGCTCACCACCTGAAGGGGGAAACACCATATATTTT. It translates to CASSPPEGGNTIYF.

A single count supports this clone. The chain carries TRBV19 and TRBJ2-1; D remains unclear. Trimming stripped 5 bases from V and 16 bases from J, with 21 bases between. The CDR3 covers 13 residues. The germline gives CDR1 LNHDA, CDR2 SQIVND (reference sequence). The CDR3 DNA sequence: TGTGCCAGTAGTGCGATTTCGACTGCCCTCCCTTTCTTC. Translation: CASSAISTALPFF.

The CDR3 region has the DNA TGTGCCAGCAGCCGGGAGTACCAAGAGACCCAGTACTTC. Its protein is CASSREYQETQYF. J is TRBJ2-5 and V is TRBV2, with D perhaps matching TRBD2 (6 bases). Trimming left V 6 bases short and J 0 bases short, with 8 bases between. CDR1 and CDR2 from the germline V gene are SNHLY and FYNNEI. There are 13 residues in the CDR3.

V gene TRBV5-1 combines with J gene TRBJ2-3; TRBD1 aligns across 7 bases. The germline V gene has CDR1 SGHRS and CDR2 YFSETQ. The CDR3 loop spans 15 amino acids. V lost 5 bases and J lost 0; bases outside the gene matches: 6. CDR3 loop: CASSSGGHSTDTQYF. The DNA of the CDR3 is TGCGCCAGCAGTTCAGGGGGTCATAGCACAGATACGCAGTATTTT.

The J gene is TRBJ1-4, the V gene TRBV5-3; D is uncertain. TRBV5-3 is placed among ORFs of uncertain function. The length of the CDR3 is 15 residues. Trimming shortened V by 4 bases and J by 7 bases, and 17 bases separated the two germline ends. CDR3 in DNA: TGTGCCAGAAGCGGCCTTACAGTCTTAATTGAAAAACTGTTTTTT. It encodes CARSGLTVLIEKLFF.

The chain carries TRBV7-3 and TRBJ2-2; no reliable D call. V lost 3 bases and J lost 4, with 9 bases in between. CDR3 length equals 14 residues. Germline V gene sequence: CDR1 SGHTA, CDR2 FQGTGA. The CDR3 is CASSFGRGTGELFF. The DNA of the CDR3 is TGTGCCAGCAGCTTTGGAAGAGGCACCGGGGAGCTGTTTTTT.

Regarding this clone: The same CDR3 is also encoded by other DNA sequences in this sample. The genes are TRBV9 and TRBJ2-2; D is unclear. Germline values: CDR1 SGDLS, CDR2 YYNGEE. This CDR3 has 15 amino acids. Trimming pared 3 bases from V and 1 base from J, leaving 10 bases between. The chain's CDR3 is CASSETVLNTGELFF. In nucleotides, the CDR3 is TGTGCCAGCAGCGAAACGGTTCTGAACACCGGGGAGCTGTTTTTT.

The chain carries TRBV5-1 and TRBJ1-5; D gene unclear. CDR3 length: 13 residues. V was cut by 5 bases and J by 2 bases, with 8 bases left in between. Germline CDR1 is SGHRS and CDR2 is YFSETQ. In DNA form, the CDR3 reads TGCGCCAGCAGGGAGTCGGGCAATCAGCCCCAGCATTTT. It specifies CASRESGNQPQHF.

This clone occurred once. The CDR3 loop is CAWSAENTEAFF. The DNA of the CDR3 is TGTGCCTGGAGTGCCGAGAACACTGAAGCTTTCTTT. The gene calls are TRBV30 and TRBJ1-1; D gene uncertain. This CDR3 has 12 amino acids. CDR1 GTSNPN and CDR2 SVGIG come from the germline V gene (reference sequence). Trimming took off 1 base at V and 1 base at J, with 4 bases between the two ends.

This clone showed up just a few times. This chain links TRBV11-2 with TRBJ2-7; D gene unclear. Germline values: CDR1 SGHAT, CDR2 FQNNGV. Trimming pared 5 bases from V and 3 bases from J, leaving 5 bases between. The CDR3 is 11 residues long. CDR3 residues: CASSRYYEQYF. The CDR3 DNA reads TGTGCCAGCAGCCGATACTACGAGCAGTACTTC.

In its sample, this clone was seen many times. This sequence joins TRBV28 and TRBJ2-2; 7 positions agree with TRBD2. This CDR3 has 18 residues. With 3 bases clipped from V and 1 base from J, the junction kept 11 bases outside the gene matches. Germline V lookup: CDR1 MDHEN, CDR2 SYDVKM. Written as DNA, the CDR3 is TGTGCCAGCAGTTTTCTCTTCCGTGGGAGGGGGAACACCGGGGAGCTGTTTTTT. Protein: CASSFLFRGRGNTGELFF.

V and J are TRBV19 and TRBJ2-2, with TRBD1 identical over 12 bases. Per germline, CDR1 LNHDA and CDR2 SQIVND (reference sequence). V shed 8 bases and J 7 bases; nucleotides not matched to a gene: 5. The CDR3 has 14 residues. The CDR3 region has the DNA TGTGCCAGTGGGGGACAGGGGGCGTACGGGGAGCTGTTTTTT. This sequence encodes CASGGQGAYGELFF.

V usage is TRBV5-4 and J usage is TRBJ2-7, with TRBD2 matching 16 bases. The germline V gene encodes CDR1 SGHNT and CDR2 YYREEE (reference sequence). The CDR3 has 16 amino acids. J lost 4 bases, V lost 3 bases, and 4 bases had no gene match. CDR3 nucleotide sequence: TGTGCCAGCAGCTCGGGACTAGCGGGAGGGAAGTACGAGCAGTACTTC. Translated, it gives CASSSGLAGGKYEQYF.

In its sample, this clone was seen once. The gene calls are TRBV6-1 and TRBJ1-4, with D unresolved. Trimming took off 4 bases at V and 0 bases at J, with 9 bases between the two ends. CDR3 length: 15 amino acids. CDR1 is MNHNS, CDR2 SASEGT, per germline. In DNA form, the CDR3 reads TGTGCCAGCAGTGGGAATAGCGCAACTAATGAAAAACTGTTTTTT. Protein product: CASSGNSATNEKLFF.